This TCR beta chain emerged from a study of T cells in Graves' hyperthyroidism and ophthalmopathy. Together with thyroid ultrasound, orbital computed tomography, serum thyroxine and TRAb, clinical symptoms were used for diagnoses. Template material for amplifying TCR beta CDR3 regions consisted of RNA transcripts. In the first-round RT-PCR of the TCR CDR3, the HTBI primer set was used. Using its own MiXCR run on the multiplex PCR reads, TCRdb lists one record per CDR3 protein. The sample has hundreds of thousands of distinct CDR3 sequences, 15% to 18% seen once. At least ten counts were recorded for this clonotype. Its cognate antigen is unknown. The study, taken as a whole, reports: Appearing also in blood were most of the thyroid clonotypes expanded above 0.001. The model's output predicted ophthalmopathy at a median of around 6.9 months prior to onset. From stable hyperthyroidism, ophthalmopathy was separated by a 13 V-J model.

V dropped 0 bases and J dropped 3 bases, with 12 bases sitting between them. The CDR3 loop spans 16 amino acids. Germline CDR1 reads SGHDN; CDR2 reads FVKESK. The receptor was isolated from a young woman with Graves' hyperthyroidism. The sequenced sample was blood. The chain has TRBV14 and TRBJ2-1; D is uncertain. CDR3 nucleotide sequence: TGTGCCAGCAGCCAAGATGGGCAGGTGATCTACAATGAGCAGTTCTTC. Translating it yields CASSQDGQVIYNEQFF.